This T cell receptor (beta chain) appears in the sequencing data of a study of blood T cell repertoires in COVID-19. This CDR3 region has 15 residues. Trimming took 8 bases from V and 1 from J, leaving 17 bases between them. Germline values: CDR1 SNHLY, CDR2 FYNNEI. Some clones are missing from TCRdb's copy, which holds only in-frame ones; the method was immunoSEQ multiplex PCR. The data show about 130,000 clones, about 85% seen once. The V and J genes are TRBV2 and TRBJ1-1; D unclear. Sample: peripheral blood. This receptor was taken from a woman older than 75 with acute or convalescent COVID-19. In DNA, the CDR3 is TGTGCCAGCGGCGACGGGAGGGTGGGGAACACTGAAGCTTTCTTT. This sequence encodes CASGDGRVGNTEAFF.